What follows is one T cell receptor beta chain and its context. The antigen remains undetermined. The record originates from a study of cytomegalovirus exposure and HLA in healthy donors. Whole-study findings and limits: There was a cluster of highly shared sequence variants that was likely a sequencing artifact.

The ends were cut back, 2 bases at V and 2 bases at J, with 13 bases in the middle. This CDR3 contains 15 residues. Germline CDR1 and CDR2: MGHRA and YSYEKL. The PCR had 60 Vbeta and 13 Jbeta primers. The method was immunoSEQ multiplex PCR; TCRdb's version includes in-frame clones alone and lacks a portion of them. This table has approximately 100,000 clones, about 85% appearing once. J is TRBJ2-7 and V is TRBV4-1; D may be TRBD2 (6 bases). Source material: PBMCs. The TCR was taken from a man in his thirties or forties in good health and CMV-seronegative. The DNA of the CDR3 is TGCGCCAGCAGCCAAAATTCGGAGGGAGCCTACGAGCAGTACTTC. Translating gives CASSQNSEGAYEQYF.